The present TCR beta chain was sequenced within a study of T cells in Graves' hyperthyroidism and ophthalmopathy. Amplification targeted TCR beta CDR3 regions from RNA transcripts. First-round RT-PCR targeting the TCR CDR3 was performed with the HTBI primer set. MiXCR was run by TCRdb on the multiplex PCR reads, yielding one entry per CDR3 protein. The sample consists of about 500,000 distinct CDR3 sequences, approximately 15% of them appearing once. Study conclusions and caveats: Blood also held most thyroid clonotypes expanded beyond 0.001.

The CDR3 extends over 17 amino acids. The V segment lost 5 bases and the J segment 2 bases; nucleotides outside the gene matches: 11. CDR1 is SGHTA, CDR2 FQGNSA, per germline. A remark on this clonotype: Its antigen remains unidentified.

This clonotype originated in a woman between 18 and 30 years old with Graves' hyperthyroidism. The rearrangement links TRBV7-2 to TRBJ1-5; 8 bases map to TRBD1. Specimen: blood. The CDR3 region is CASSLQETGVGNQPQHF. Here the CDR3 DNA reads TGTGCCAGCAGCCTACAGGAGACAGGGGTTGGCAATCAGCCCCAGCATTTT.